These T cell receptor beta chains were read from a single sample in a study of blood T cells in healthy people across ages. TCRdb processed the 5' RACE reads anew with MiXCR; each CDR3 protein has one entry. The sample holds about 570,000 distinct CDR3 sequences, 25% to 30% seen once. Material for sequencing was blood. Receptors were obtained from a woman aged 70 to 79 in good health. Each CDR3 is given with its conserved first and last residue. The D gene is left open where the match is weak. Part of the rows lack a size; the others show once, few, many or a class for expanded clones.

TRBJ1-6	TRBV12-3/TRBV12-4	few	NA	CASSRTVGNSPLHF	TGTGCCAGCAGCCGGACAGTGGGTAATTCACCCCTCCACTTT
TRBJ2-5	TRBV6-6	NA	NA	CASYRGIQETQYF	TGTGCCAGCTATCGGGGGATCCAAGAGACCCAGTACTTC
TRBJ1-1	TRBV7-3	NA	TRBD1	CASSPNRGREAFF	TGTGCCAGCAGCCCGAATAGGGGGCGGGAAGCTTTCTTT
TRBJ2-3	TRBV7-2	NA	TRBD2	CASSPRASGATADTQYF	TGTGCCAGCAGCCCCAGGGCTAGCGGGGCTACGGCAGATACGCAGTATTTT
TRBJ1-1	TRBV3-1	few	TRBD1	CASSRGTGGVTEAFF	TGTGCCAGCAGCCGGGGGACAGGGGGCGTCACTGAAGCTTTCTTT
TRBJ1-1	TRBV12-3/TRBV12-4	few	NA	CASSFAEGTEAFF	TGTGCCAGCAGTTTTGCCGAGGGCACTGAAGCTTTCTTT
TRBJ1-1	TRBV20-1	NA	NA	CSASRQGLRAFF	TGCAGTGCTAGCCGGCAGGGCCTTCGGGCTTTCTTT
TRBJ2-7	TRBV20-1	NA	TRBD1	CSARVPGQAAGEQYF	TGCAGTGCCAGAGTCCCCGGACAGGCAGCAGGCGAGCAGTACTTC
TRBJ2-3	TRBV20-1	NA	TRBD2	CSARKGSAGGSTDTQYF	TGCAGTGCTAGGAAGGGGTCCGCGGGGGGGAGCACAGATACGCAGTATTTT
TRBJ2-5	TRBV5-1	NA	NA	CASSLDTGPQETQYF	TGCGCCAGCAGCTTGGACACAGGACCCCAAGAGACCCAGTACTTC
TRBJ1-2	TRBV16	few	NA	CASSPLLEGYGYTF	TGTGCCAGCAGCCCGCTCCTTGAAGGCTATGGCTACACCTTC
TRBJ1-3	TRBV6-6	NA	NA	CASSGRPGSGNTIYF	TGTGCCAGCAGTGGACGGCCTGGGTCTGGAAACACCATATATTTT
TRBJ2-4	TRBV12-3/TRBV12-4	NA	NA	CASSFGQGLAKNIQYF	TGTGCCAGCAGTTTCGGGCAGGGGTTGGCCAAAAACATTCAGTACTTC
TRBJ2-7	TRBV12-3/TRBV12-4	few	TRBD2	CASSWIRGGKYEQYF	TGTGCCAGCAGTTGGATCCGGGGGGGCAAGTACGAGCAGTACTTC
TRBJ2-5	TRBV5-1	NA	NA	CASSSTGNQETQYF	TGCGCCAGCAGCTCAACGGGAAACCAAGAGACCCAGTACTTC
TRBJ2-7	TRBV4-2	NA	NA	CASSLGTNSYEQYF	TGTGCCAGCAGCCTCGGGACAAATTCCTACGAGCAGTACTTC
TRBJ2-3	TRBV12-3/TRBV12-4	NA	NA	CASSPGLHTDTQYF	TGTGCCAGCAGTCCTGGACTCCACACAGATACGCAGTATTTT
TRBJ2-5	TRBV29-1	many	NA	CSVTGTQETQYF	TGCAGCGTTACAGGAACGCAAGAGACCCAGTACTTC
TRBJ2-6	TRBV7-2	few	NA	CASSLTKANVLTF	TGTGCCAGCAGCTTAACAAAGGCCAACGTCCTGACTTTC
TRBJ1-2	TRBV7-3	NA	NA	CASRATPGHGNYGYTF	TGTGCCAGCAGAGCGACGCCGGGACACGGGAACTATGGCTACACCTTC
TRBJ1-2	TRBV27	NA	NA	CASSRTSRSFANYGYTF	TGTGCCAGCAGCCGGACCTCTAGGTCGTTTGCTAACTATGGCTACACCTTC
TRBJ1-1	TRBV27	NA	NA	CASSSQGMLRLVNTEAFF	TGTGCCAGCAGTTCCCAGGGAATGTTGAGATTGGTGAACACTGAAGCTTTCTTT
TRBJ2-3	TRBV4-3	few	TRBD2	CASSHKIGLDTDTQYF	TGCGCCAGCAGCCACAAGATCGGACTAGATACAGATACGCAGTATTTT
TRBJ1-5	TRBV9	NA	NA	CASSPSSAFMPQHF	TGTGCCAGCAGCCCCAGCAGCGCCTTCATGCCCCAGCATTTT
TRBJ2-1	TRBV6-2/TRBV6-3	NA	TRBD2	CASVLAGGQVEQFF	TGTGCCAGTGTTCTAGCGGGGGGGCAGGTTGAGCAGTTCTTC
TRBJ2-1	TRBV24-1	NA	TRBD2	CATSEGLARANEQFF	TGTGCCACCAGCGAGGGACTAGCGAGGGCCAATGAGCAGTTCTTC
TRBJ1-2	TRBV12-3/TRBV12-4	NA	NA	CASSVVGYGYTF	TGTGCCAGCAGTGTCGTGGGCTATGGCTACACCTTC
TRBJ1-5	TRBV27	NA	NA	CASSLSAGYSNQPQHF	TGTGCCAGCAGTTTATCGGCGGGTTATAGCAATCAGCCCCAGCATTTT
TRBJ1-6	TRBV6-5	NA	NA	CASSYYRPSSYNSPLHF	TGTGCCAGCAGTTACTACAGGCCGAGCTCCTATAATTCACCCCTCCACTTT
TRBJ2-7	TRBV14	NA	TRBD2	CASSPGTSGSTYEQYF	TGTGCCAGCAGCCCCGGGACTAGCGGATCGACCTACGAGCAGTACTTC
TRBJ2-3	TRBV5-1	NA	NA	CASKEGSADTQYF	TGCGCCAGCAAGGAGGGATCGGCAGATACGCAGTATTTT
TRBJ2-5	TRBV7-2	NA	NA	CASSFPLGRGETQYF	TGTGCCAGCAGCTTTCCGTTGGGTAGGGGAGAGACCCAGTACTTC
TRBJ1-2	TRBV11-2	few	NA	CASSPRQRTYGYTF	TGTGCCAGCAGCCCCCGACAGAGGACCTATGGCTACACCTTC
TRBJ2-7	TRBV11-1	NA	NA	CASSIGPYYEQYF	TGTGCCAGCAGCATCGGACCATACTACGAGCAGTACTTC
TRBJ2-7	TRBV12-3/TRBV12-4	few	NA	CASSLAVFTYEQYF	TGTGCCAGCAGTTTAGCGGTTTTCACCTACGAGCAGTACTTC
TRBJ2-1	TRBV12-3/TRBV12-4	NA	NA	CASSWTISSYNEQFF	TGTGCCAGCAGTTGGACCATTAGCTCCTACAATGAGCAGTTCTTC
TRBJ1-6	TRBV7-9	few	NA	CASSQENYNSPLHF	TGTGCCAGCAGCCAGGAGAACTATAATTCACCCCTCCACTTT
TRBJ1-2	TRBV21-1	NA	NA	CASSKGQGTSNYGYTF	TGTGCCAGCAGCAAGGGGCAAGGGACGTCTAACTATGGCTACACCTTC
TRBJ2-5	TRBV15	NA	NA	CATSLSGPQETQYF	TGTGCCACCAGCTTGTCAGGGCCCCAAGAGACCCAGTACTTC
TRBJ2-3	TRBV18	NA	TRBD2	CASSHLAATDTQYF	TGTGCCAGCTCACACCTAGCGGCCACAGATACGCAGTATTTT
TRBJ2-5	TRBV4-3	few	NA	CASSQQDGETQYF	TGCGCCAGCAGCCAACAGGACGGAGAGACCCAGTACTTC
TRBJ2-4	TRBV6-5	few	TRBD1	CASSPNNRGNIQYF	TGTGCCAGCAGTCCGAACAACAGGGGAAACATTCAGTACTTC
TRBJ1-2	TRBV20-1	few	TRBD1	CSARSQTGAYGYTF	TGCAGTGCTCGTAGTCAAACAGGGGCATATGGCTACACCTTC
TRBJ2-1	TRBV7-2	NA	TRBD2	CASSFGLAEGAFF	TGTGCCAGCAGCTTTGGACTAGCCGAAGGTGCGTTCTTC
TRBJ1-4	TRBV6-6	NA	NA	CASSYSRGGRDEKLFF	TGTGCCAGCAGTTACTCGAGGGGAGGCCGCGATGAAAAACTGTTTTTT
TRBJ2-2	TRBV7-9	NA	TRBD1	CASSRTGLTGELFF	TGTGCCAGCAGCCGGACAGGGCTGACCGGGGAGCTGTTTTTT
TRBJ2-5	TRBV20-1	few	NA	CSARGTDQETQYF	TGCAGTGCTAGAGGGACAGATCAAGAGACCCAGTACTTC
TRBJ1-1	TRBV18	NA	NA	CASSEGQDTEAFF	TGTGCCAGCTCAGAGGGCCAGGACACTGAAGCTTTCTTT
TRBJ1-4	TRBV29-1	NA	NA	CSVAGEPEKLFF	TGCAGCGTTGCAGGGGAACCAGAAAAACTGTTTTTT
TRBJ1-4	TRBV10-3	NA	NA	CATSESSGPNEKLFF	TGTGCCACCAGTGAGTCGTCCGGGCCTAATGAAAAACTGTTTTTT
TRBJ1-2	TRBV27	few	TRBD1	CASSYQGAPSYGYTF	TGTGCCAGCAGCTATCAGGGGGCCCCGAGCTATGGCTACACCTTC
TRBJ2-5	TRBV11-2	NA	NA	CASSLGTGSYF	TGTGCCAGCAGCTTAGGTACTGGTTCGTACTTC
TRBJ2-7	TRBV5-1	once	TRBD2	CASSLAPGGSYEQYF	TGCGCCAGCAGCTTGGCGCCGGGCGGGAGCTACGAGCAGTACTTC
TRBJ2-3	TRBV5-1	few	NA	CASSMTGTGRTDTQYF	TGCGCCAGCAGCATGACCGGGACGGGACGCACAGATACGCAGTATTTT
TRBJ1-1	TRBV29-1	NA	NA	CSVRQAMNTEAFF	TGCAGCGTGAGACAGGCAATGAACACTGAAGCTTTCTTT
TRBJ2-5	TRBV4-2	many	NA	CASSQVSEETQYF	TGTGCCAGCAGCCAAGTTAGCGAAGAGACCCAGTACTTC
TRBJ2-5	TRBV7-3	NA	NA	CASSSLGPKGRETQYF	TGTGCCAGCAGCTCCTTGGGGCCGAAGGGGCGAGAGACCCAGTACTTC
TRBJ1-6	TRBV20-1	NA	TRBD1	CSAFPLTGGNSPLHF	TGCAGTGCTTTCCCTCTGACAGGGGGGAATTCACCCCTCCACTTT
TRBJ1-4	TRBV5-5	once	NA	CASSFAGVRDEKLFF	TGTGCCAGCAGCTTCGCGGGCGTCAGAGATGAAAAACTGTTTTTT